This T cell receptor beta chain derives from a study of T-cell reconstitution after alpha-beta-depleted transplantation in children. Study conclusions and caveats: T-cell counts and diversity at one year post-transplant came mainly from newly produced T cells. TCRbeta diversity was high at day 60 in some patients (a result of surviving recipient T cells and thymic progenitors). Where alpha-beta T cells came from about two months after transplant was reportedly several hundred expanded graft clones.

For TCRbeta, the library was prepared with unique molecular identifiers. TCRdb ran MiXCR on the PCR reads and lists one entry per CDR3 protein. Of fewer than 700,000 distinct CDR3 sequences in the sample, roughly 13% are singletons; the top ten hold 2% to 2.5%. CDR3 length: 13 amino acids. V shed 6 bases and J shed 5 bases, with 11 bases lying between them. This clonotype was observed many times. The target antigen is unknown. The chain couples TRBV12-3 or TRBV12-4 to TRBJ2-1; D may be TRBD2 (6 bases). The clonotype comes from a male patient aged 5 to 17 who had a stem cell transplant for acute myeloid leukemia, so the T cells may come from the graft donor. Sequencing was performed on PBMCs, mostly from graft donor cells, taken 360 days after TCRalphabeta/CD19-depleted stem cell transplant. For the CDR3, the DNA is TGTGCCAGCAGCCGGGGACTTCACAATGAGCAGTTCTTC. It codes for CASSRGLHNEQFF.